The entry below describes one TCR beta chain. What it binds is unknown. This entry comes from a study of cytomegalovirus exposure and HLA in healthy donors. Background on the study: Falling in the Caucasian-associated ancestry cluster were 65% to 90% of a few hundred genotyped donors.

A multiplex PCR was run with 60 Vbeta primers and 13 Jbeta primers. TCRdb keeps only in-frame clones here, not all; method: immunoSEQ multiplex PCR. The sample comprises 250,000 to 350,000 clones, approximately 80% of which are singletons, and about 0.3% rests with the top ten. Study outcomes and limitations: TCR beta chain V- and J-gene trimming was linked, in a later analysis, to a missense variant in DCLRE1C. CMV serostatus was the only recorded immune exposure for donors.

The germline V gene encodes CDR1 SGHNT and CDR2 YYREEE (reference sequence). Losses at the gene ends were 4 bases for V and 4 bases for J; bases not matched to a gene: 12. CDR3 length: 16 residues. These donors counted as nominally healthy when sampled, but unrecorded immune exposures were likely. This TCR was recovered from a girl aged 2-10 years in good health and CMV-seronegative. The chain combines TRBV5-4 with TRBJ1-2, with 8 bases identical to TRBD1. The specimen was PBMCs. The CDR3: CASSGTGTGTIYGYTF. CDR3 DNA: TGTGCCAGCAGCGGGACCGGGACAGGCACCATCTATGGCTACACCTTC.